Listed below are T cell receptor beta chains from one sample, sequenced in a study of response to subunit inactivated influenza vaccine. TCRdb independently ran MiXCR on the RT-PCR reads; one entry per CDR3 protein. The sample includes approximately 680,000 distinct CDR3 sequences, approximately 15% of them seen just once. This specimen consisted of PBMCs from blood, obtained 11 to 12 days after vaccination. These receptors came from a man between 45 and 60 years old who received an inactivated influenza vaccine. Each CDR3 is given with its conserved first and last residue. D genes are given only for firm matches. Clone size is stated in some rows and not others, as once, few, many or a class when expanded.

J gene: TRBJ2-1
clone size: .
V gene: TRBV24-1
D gene: .
CDR3 DNA: TGTGCCACCTGGTGTTGCCAGAATGAGCAGTTCTTC
CDR3 protein: CATWCCQNEQFF

J gene: TRBJ2-5
clone size: many
V gene: TRBV29-1
D gene: .
CDR3 DNA: TGCAGCGCACATTTGGGGGGAGAGACCCAGTACTTC
CDR3 protein: CSAHLGGETQYF

J gene: TRBJ2-7
clone size: .
V gene: TRBV5-1
D gene: TRBD1
CDR3 DNA: TGCGCCAGCACCGAGCCGGGACAGGGTATCTACGAGCAGTACTTC
CDR3 protein: CASTEPGQGIYEQYF

J gene: TRBJ2-3
clone size: .
V gene: TRBV21-1
D gene: .
CDR3 DNA: TGTGCCAGCCCTAGGGACAGGGGGCTTGAAGATACGCAGTATTTT
CDR3 protein: CASPRDRGLEDTQYF

J gene: TRBJ2-5
clone size: .
V gene: TRBV5-1
D gene: TRBD2
CDR3 DNA: TGCGCCAGCAGCTTGGAACTAGCGTATGCCCAGTACTTC
CDR3 protein: CASSLELAYAQYF

J gene: TRBJ2-7
clone size: few
V gene: TRBV5-1
D gene: .
CDR3 DNA: TGCGCCAGCAGCTTTCGTCCCGGTGGGTACGAGCAGTACTTC
CDR3 protein: CASSFRPGGYEQYF

J gene: TRBJ1-5
clone size: .
V gene: TRBV7-9
D gene: .
CDR3 DNA: TGTGCCAGCAGCTTAGGTCGGGCCGGGGGTGACAATCAGCCCCAGCATTTT
CDR3 protein: CASSLGRAGGDNQPQHF

J gene: TRBJ2-3
clone size: few
V gene: TRBV18
D gene: .
CDR3 DNA: TGTGCCAGCTCAGTGGGCCTGCCCCCCGATACGCAGTATTTT
CDR3 protein: CASSVGLPPDTQYF

J gene: TRBJ2-7
clone size: few
V gene: TRBV11-2
D gene: TRBD1
CDR3 DNA: TGTGCCAGCAGACTACAGGGGTCCTACTACGAGCAGTACTTC
CDR3 protein: CASRLQGSYYEQYF

J gene: TRBJ1-1
clone size: .
V gene: TRBV28
D gene: .
CDR3 DNA: TGTGCCAGCAGTTTACGCCGAACAGGGTTGTACACTGAAGCTTTCTTT
CDR3 protein: CASSLRRTGLYTEAFF

J gene: TRBJ2-5
clone size: .
V gene: TRBV11-2
D gene: .
CDR3 DNA: TGTGCCAGCAGCCCTCAGTCTCGCAAAGAGACCCAGTACTTC
CDR3 protein: CASSPQSRKETQYF

J gene: TRBJ1-1
clone size: .
V gene: TRBV24-1
D gene: .
CDR3 DNA: TGTGCCACCAGTCTCAGCAAGAACACTGAAGCTTTCTTT
CDR3 protein: CATSLSKNTEAFF

J gene: TRBJ2-2
clone size: few
V gene: TRBV28
D gene: .
CDR3 DNA: TGTGCCAGCAGTTTAGGGCCGGGCCGAGGGTCCGGGGAGCTGTTTTTT
CDR3 protein: CASSLGPGRGSGELFF

J gene: TRBJ2-3
clone size: few
V gene: TRBV6-2/TRBV6-3
D gene: TRBD2
CDR3 DNA: TGTGCCAGCAGTTACTCGGTGGTAGCGGGAGGGCCGATGGCAGATACGCAGTATTTT
CDR3 protein: CASSYSVVAGGPMADTQYF

J gene: TRBJ2-5
clone size: .
V gene: TRBV2
D gene: TRBD2
CDR3 DNA: TGTGCCAGCACCGGACTAGATCTAGAGACCCAGTACTTC
CDR3 protein: CASTGLDLETQYF

J gene: TRBJ1-1
clone size: .
V gene: TRBV20-1
D gene: .
CDR3 DNA: TGCAGTGCTATACCGGGACTGAAAGCTTTCTTT
CDR3 protein: CSAIPGLKAFF

J gene: TRBJ2-5
clone size: .
V gene: TRBV5-1
D gene: .
CDR3 DNA: TGCGCCAGCAGGGGACCCAACCAAGAGACCCAGTACTTC
CDR3 protein: CASRGPNQETQYF

J gene: TRBJ1-5
clone size: many
V gene: TRBV29-1
D gene: TRBD1
CDR3 DNA: TGCAGCGTTGCCAGCGGGACAGGCGGCAATCAGCCCCAGCATTTT
CDR3 protein: CSVASGTGGNQPQHF

J gene: TRBJ2-7
clone size: .
V gene: TRBV6-1
D gene: .
CDR3 DNA: TGTGCCAGCAGGAAATCTTATATCGGGACACTGACAACCTACGAGCAGTACTTC
CDR3 protein: CASRKSYIGTLTTYEQYF

J gene: TRBJ2-2
clone size: .
V gene: TRBV5-6
D gene: TRBD2
CDR3 DNA: TGTGCCAGCAGCTTGGCCGTACTAGCGGGAGCCCCGAGTGCCGGGGAGCTGTTTTTT
CDR3 protein: CASSLAVLAGAPSAGELFF

J gene: TRBJ1-2
clone size: few
V gene: TRBV6-5
D gene: TRBD1
CDR3 DNA: TGTGCCAGCAGTTTCCGGACAGGGCTCAACTATGGCTACACCTTC
CDR3 protein: CASSFRTGLNYGYTF

J gene: TRBJ2-5
clone size: .
V gene: TRBV12-3/TRBV12-4
D gene: TRBD1
CDR3 DNA: TGTGCCAGCAGTTCGGGACAGAAAGAGACCCAGTACTTC
CDR3 protein: CASSSGQKETQYF

J gene: TRBJ2-2
clone size: .
V gene: TRBV24-1
D gene: .
CDR3 DNA: TGTGCCACCAGTGATTCTAGGACCGCTTCCGGGGAGCTGTTTTTT
CDR3 protein: CATSDSRTASGELFF

J gene: TRBJ2-7
clone size: few
V gene: TRBV29-1
D gene: .
CDR3 DNA: TGCAGCGTTGAATTCCAGGGGACCTACGAGCAGTACTTC
CDR3 protein: CSVEFQGTYEQYF

J gene: TRBJ1-6
clone size: few
V gene: TRBV20-1
D gene: .
CDR3 DNA: TGCAGTGCTAGGGGCCAGGGAAGCTCCTATAATTCACCCCTCCACTTT
CDR3 protein: CSARGQGSSYNSPLHF

J gene: TRBJ2-3
clone size: .
V gene: TRBV23-1
D gene: .
CDR3 DNA: TGCGCCAGAAGACCGAATAACAGTTACACAGATACGCAGTATTTT
CDR3 protein: CARRPNNSYTDTQYF

J gene: TRBJ2-2
clone size: .
V gene: TRBV6-5
D gene: .
CDR3 DNA: TGTGCCAGCAGTTACTTACGTACGAACACCGGGGAGCTGTTTTTT
CDR3 protein: CASSYLRTNTGELFF

J gene: TRBJ1-2
clone size: .
V gene: TRBV7-9
D gene: TRBD1
CDR3 DNA: TGTGCCAGCAGCTCCTCACAGGGGGGTAGTGGCTACACCTTC
CDR3 protein: CASSSSQGGSGYTF

J gene: TRBJ2-3
clone size: .
V gene: TRBV20-1
D gene: TRBD1
CDR3 DNA: TGCAGTGCGGTGAGGACAGGGGATGGCACAGATACGCAGTATTTT
CDR3 protein: CSAVRTGDGTDTQYF